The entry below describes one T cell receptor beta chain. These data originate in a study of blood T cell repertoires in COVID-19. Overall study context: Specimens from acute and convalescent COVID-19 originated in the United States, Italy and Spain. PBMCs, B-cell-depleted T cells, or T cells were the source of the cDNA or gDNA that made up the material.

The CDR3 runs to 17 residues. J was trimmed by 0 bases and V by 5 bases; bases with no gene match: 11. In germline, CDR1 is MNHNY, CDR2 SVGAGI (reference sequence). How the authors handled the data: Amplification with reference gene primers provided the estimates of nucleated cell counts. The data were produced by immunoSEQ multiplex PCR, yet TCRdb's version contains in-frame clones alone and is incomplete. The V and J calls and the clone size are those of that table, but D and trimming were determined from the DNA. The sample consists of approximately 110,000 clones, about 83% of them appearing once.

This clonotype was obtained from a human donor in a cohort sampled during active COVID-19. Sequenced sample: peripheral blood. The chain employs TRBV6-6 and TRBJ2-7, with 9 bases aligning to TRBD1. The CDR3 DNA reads TGTGCCAGCAGTCCTACCCGGGACAGGGTGAGCTCCTACGAGCAGTACTTC. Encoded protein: CASSPTRDRVSSYEQYF.